The entry that follows covers one T cell receptor (beta chain) sequence. Antigen unknown. With 60 Vbeta and 13 Jbeta primers, the PCR was carried out. Profiled with immunoSEQ multiplex PCR; TCRdb holds only in-frame clones, not every one. The table has 130,000 or so clones, around 57% seen once. V was cut by 0 bases and J by 4 bases, with 7 bases left in between. The CDR3 has 13 amino acids. Looked up from germline, CDR1 is SGHRS and CDR2 is YFSETQ. This sample was taken from a study of cytomegalovirus exposure and HLA in healthy donors. Findings of the study overall: Reports showed the classifier diagnosing cytomegalovirus status with high specificity and sensitivity. Reports indicate that TCR beta sequences accurately predicted the HLA-A and HLA-B alleles of most subjects.

The clonotype originates from a male donor in good health and CMV-seronegative. This chain joins TRBV5-1 and TRBJ1-2; D unresolved. The sequenced material came from PBMCs. CDR3 sequence reads: CASSLVGSYGYTF. The CDR3 bases are TGCGCCAGCAGCTTGGTGGGGAGCTATGGCTACACCTTC.